A selection of T cell receptor beta chains follows, all from one sample in a study of cytomegalovirus exposure and HLA in healthy donors. Using immunoSEQ multiplex PCR, the repertoire was profiled, and TCRdb retains in-frame clones only, with some absent. The profile shows about 160,000 clones, 70% to 85% of them singletons. The source material was PBMCs. The receptors shown here come from a man aged 35 to 55 in good health and CMV-seronegative. CDR3s include the opening cysteine and the closing phenylalanine or tryptophan.

TRBJ2-3 TRBV9 CASSVGTSGAFTDTQYF
TRBJ2-7 TRBV19 CASSPQGMAYEQYF
TRBJ2-1 TRBV7-9 CASILGEGASYNEQFF
TRBJ1-1 TRBV5-1 CASSTIKASTEAFF
TRBJ2-7 TRBV2 CASGEFRAYEQYF
TRBJ1-5 TRBV29-1 CSVCIRGQAVGSNQPQHF
TRBJ1-1 TRBV6-1 CASSLRGQTEAFF
TRBJ2-5 TRBV6-4 CASSDGGGAGETQYF
TRBJ1-6 TRBV2 CASRTDNSPLHF
TRBJ2-5 TRBV18 CASSPGLNQETQYF
TRBJ1-6 TRBV19 CASSEDRGRNSPLHF
TRBJ1-6 TRBV6-1 CASSGLQNSPLHF
TRBJ2-1 TRBV6-4 CASSDSPLAGYNEQFF
TRBJ2-2 TRBV11-3 CASSPRWKGGVGELFF
TRBJ2-7 TRBV6-5 CASSYSGGSYEQYF
TRBJ2-1 TRBV7-6 CASSLARGSYNEQFF
TRBJ2-7 TRBV6-1 CASSDRSSSYEQYF
TRBJ2-7 TRBV5-1 CASSLGQFYEQYF
TRBJ2-5 TRBV10-3 CAISGRDGETQYF
TRBJ2-5 TRBV13 CASRSGLQETQYF